This passage covers 3 T cell receptor beta chains from one sample sequenced in a study of CD8 T cells in ankylosing spondylitis (dated by TCRdb to the late 2010s). Results the study describes overall, beyond this receptor: A TCR beta motif of several highly homologous amino acid variants appeared characteristic of blood from ankylosing spondylitis patients.

These TCRs are of unknown antigen specificity. Library method: 5' RACE. The sequencer was an Illumina HiSeq 2500. TCRdb applied fastp at Q25 and MiXCR to the public reads, then kept only in-frame beta chains. Rows with a matching CDR3 protein are joined into one entry that keeps the most common DNA and genes. For this sample the table gives around 770,000 distinct CDR3 sequences, of which about 10% were detected only once. The ten largest clones capture about 0.49% of the sample. Sequenced: blood, either unsorted or a sorted T cell fraction (not recorded which). The receptors come from a male donor with ankylosing spondylitis.

This clonotype has only a few counts. CDR3 DNA sequence: TGTGCCAGCAGCCCTAAGGCCCACGACGGCGAACTGTTTTTT. Its translation is CASSPKAHDGELFF. This chain joins TRBV7-6 and TRBJ1-4, with D unresolved. Trimming removed 5 bases at V and 12 bases at J, with 19 bases between. The CDR3 is 14 amino acids. Germline V gene sequence: CDR1 SGHVS, CDR2 FNYEAQ.

At least ten counts were recorded for this clonotype. The chain links TRBV12-3 or TRBV12-4 to TRBJ2-1; D remains ambiguous. V was trimmed by 1 base and J by 8 bases, leaving 9 bases between them. The CDR3 runs 13 residues. The CDR3 sequence: CASSLGTMDEQFF. CDR3 DNA sequence: TGTGCCAGCAGTTTAGGAACTATGGATGAGCAGTTCTTC.

The V and J genes are TRBV7-3 and TRBJ1-6; D may be TRBD1 (5 bases). The CDR3 sequence is 12 residues long. Per the germline V gene, CDR1 is SGHTA and CDR2 is FQGTGA. V gave up 8 bases and J gave up 7 bases, with 9 bases separating them. The CDR3 reads CASGSGNSPLHF. The CDR3 DNA sequence: TGTGCCAGCGGATCAGGGAATTCACCCCTCCACTTT. Variable domain in full (rest from reference TRBV7-3 and TRBJ1-6): GAGVSQTPSNKVTEKGKYVELRCDPISGHTALYWYRQSLGQGPEFLIYFQGTGAADDSGLPNDRFFAVRPEGSVSTLKIQRTERGDSAVYLCASGSGNSPLHFGNGTRLTVT.